This T cell receptor beta chain was observed in a study of Ad26.COV2.S vaccination and SARS-CoV-2 variants (dated by TCRdb to 2020 to 2022). In the study overall: Vaccine-arm donors were drawn from COV1001, a multicentre, randomized, double-blind, placebo-controlled phase I-IIa trial of Ad26.COV2.S in healthy adults. Dosing of Ad26.COV2.S was intramuscular, at either 5x10^10 or 1x10^11 viral particles, delivered as one shot or as two shots spaced 56 days apart. TCRbeta repertoire sequencing served as the tool for gauging how specific and how broad the SARS-CoV-2-reactive T cell receptors were following Ad26.COV2.S vaccination. The TCR-sequenced set comprised approximately 32 samples: some 20 Ad26.COV2.S vaccine recipients, 5 placebo recipients and 8 SARS-CoV-2 convalescent individuals. Trial participants were randomized into five groups of five: low-dose or high-dose Ad26.COV2.S given once or twice, or placebo on both occasions. Investigators remained blinded to trial group allocation during experiments and outcome assessment. The research as a whole found: Comparable non-spike TCR breadth was observed between vaccine and placebo recipients, consistent with only spike being contained in the vaccine. After vaccination, spike-specific CD8+ and CD4+ T cell responses were reported to show substantial breadth. Compared with placebo recipients, Ad26.COV2.S recipients showed higher spike-specific TCR breadth (P = 0.0014). The authors noted that the TCR breadth and depth analyses may have underestimated total T cell responses. The study was not powered to compare responses between vaccine doses or regimens.

The germline V gene (reference sequence) provides CDR1 LNHDA and CDR2 SQIVND. From the cysteine up to the phenylalanine, the CDR3 has a length of 13 residues. This entry keeps only the CDR3 DNA: 39 bases, framed from base 1. V loses 5 bases, J loses 2 bases, and the germline ends lie 10 bases apart. The immunoSEQ Assay was used to sequence TCRbeta CDR3 regions. After extraction, genomic DNA underwent amplification by bias-controlled multiplex PCR, followed by high-throughput sequencing. The source study handled its data this way. To quantify the absolute abundance of each unique TCRbeta CDR3 region, sequences were collapsed and filtered. Usable DNA was measured by amplifying reference genes present in all nucleated cells, and TCRbeta template counts were normalized to that usable DNA to estimate T cell fraction. Repertoire TCRs were annotated as SARS-CoV-2-specific by exact matching of V gene, CDR3 amino acid sequence and J gene to a known reactive TCR set. The reference SARS-CoV-2 TCR set was obtained from MIRA and was filtered for enrichment in COVID-19-positive ImmuneCODE repertoires, whereby public or cross-reactive TCRs were removed. Based on the MIRA antigens, annotated TCRs were further analysed at the level of specific ORF or position within ORF. Breadth was defined as annotated unique rearrangements over total unique productive rearrangements; depth was the summed frequency of those rearrangements. Two-sided Wilcoxon rank-sum tests were used to compare TCR breadth between groups. This immuneACCESS table, as held by TCRdb, lists in-frame sequences with V and J called but not all clones. Of the missing ones, under half trace to an unresolved V gene in checked studies; the others have no known cause. V and J calls and clone size follow that table, whereas D and trimming were derived from the DNA. Counted in this sample were approximately 250,000 clones; roughly 85% of them appeared once. Roughly 3% of the sample goes to the ten largest clones.

Interpreted using the paper, the treatment or condition label stands for: around 19 received Ad26.COV2.S at low or high dose, single or two shots; several received placebo; per-sample allocation not given. For vaccine and placebo recipients, repertoires were sequenced using samples collected on day 63 after the first injection. In Cohort 1b, around 23 adults aged 18-55 years were enrolled at a single site in Boston, USA, between 29 July and 7 August 2020. As a vaccine, Ad26.COV2.S was a replication-incompetent adenovirus type 26 vector that expressed a prefusion-stabilized SARS-CoV-2 spike protein derived from the original Wuhan strain. This clone came up a few times. Its antigen specificity is not known. Base quality data are lacking; no much larger clone is found one base away.

The chain employs TRBV19 and TRBJ2-7; no D gene call is confident. The sample consisted of peripheral blood, taken in a trial of Ad26.COV2.S vaccine versus placebo. The sequence derives from a person between 18 and 60 years old who received the Ad26.COV2.S COVID-19 vaccine or a placebo. The CDR3 sequence is CASSAEFPYEQYF. The DNA sequence is as follows: TGTGCCAGTAGTGCGGAGTTTCCCTACGAGCAGTACTTC.